The sequence of this T cell receptor beta chain was determined in a study of T cells in Graves' hyperthyroidism and ophthalmopathy (dated by TCRdb to between 2018 and 2021). Broadly, across the study: Peripheral blood samples were taken at the time of initial diagnosis, prior to any treatment. Prospective prediction of ophthalmopathy was tested in an independent validation cohort consisting of about 19 hyperthyroidism patients and approximately 16 patients who later progressed to ophthalmopathy. Following sampling, methimazole starting at 30 mg daily was given to hyperthyroidism patients, and high-dose intravenous methylprednisolone was given to ophthalmopathy patients. TCR Vbeta CDR3 sequencing of 130 to 150 peripheral blood samples (under 45 ophthalmopathy, approximately 80 hyperthyroidism and roughly 17 progressor patients) is reported in the paper. TCR V-J signatures able to tell the groups apart were searched for in a discovery cohort of 90 to 100 patients, of whom under 45 had Graves' ophthalmopathy and around 58 had stable Graves' hyperthyroidism. The roughly 94 discovery patients were randomly split 7:3 into training and test sets. In addition, the study compared T-cell repertoires in thyroid tissue and in blood from about 6 Graves' hyperthyroidism patients. What the authors observed across the whole study: A 13 V-J signature model separated ophthalmopathy from stable hyperthyroidism, with about 88% sensitivity and 81% to 82% specificity in cross-validation and 80%/75% in testing. Blood samples also contained most of the expanded thyroid clonotypes (frequency above 0.001), which suggests that blood repertoires may reflect thyroid immune responses. During validation, the model predicted progression to ophthalmopathy a median of around 6 months ahead of onset, with around 70% sensitivity and 72% to 85% specificity. No statistical method was used to set the sample size in advance, and investigators knew the group allocation.

Many counts were recorded for this clonotype. This clone's antigen is unknown. No base quality values were provided; no much bigger clone lies one nucleotide off. Hyperthyroidism patients were aged 18 to 65 years and newly diagnosed, with disease duration of less than 2 months. Any patient with an uncontrolled infection, another autoimmune disease, pregnancy or lactation was excluded. Diagnoses relied on clinical symptoms, serum thyroxine and TRAb, thyroid ultrasound and orbital computed tomography. Blood from progressor patients was collected at the time of first diagnosis with hyperthyroidism, before any ophthalmopathy symptoms had appeared. PBMCs were isolated from about 9.2 ml of fresh peripheral blood by Ficoll-Paque density gradient centrifugation. Patients classed as progressors first received a Graves' hyperthyroidism diagnosis and then went on to develop ophthalmopathy during follow-up. Trizol reagent was used to extract total RNA, and RNA quality was then checked on an Agilent 2100 Bioanalyzer.

CDR1 and CDR2 are read off the germline V gene as MRHNA and SNTAGT. V lost 6 bases and J lost 5 bases; the stretch between them is 17 bases long. From cysteine to phenylalanine, the CDR3 is 15 amino acids long. CDR3 DNA is the only sequence kept; it has 45 bases, read in frame from the first base. The TCR beta CDR3 regions were amplified from the RNA transcripts. The first round of RT-PCR for the TCR CDR3 was performed with the HTBI primer set and the Qiagen OneStep RT-PCR kit. The libraries were constructed in a second round of multiplex PCR and then size-selected and purified. The libraries were sequenced on an Illumina HiSeq2000 using paired-end 100 bp reads. In the source study's methods: SOAPnuke was used to process the raw data, throwing out any read that contained adapters or uncalled bases, had a mean Phred below 15, or lacked an exact constant-primer or identifier match. COPE v1.2.5 was used to merge high-quality paired reads, and clonotypes were defined as unique nucleotide sequences. MiTCR v1.1 was used to align clonotypes to the IMGT TRBV, TRBD and TRBJ reference segments. The analysis included only V-J combinations with a frequency above 0.0001, which together covered more than 99% of the repertoires. A TCS score was defined as the ratio between F50 (clonal expansion) and ExV (chaos), using BLOSUM62-based TCRdist between CDR3 peptides within each V-J. Welch's t-statistics and random forest reduced just over 500 V-J features to about 13, which were used in a naive Bayes classifier (R e1071). TCRdb trimmed public reads at Q25 via fastp, called clones via MiXCR and kept in-frame beta chains. Rows matching on CDR3 protein sequence are summarized as one entry with the most common DNA and genes. What appears here as the V and J calls and clone size reflects TCRdb's work, not the paper's. Across this sample there are 35,000 to 45,000 distinct CDR3 sequences, with around 50% seen only once. In total, the top ten clones hold about 6% of the sample.

Source material: blood. The source of this sequence is a woman in her fifties or sixties with Graves' hyperthyroidism that later progressed to Graves' ophthalmopathy. The chain is encoded by TRBV6-4 joined to TRBJ1-5, with the identity of the D gene unclear. In nucleotide form, the sequence is TGTGCCAGCAGCGGGCGCGTGACACTAGATCAGCCCCAGCATTTT. The translation is CASSGRVTLDQPQHF.